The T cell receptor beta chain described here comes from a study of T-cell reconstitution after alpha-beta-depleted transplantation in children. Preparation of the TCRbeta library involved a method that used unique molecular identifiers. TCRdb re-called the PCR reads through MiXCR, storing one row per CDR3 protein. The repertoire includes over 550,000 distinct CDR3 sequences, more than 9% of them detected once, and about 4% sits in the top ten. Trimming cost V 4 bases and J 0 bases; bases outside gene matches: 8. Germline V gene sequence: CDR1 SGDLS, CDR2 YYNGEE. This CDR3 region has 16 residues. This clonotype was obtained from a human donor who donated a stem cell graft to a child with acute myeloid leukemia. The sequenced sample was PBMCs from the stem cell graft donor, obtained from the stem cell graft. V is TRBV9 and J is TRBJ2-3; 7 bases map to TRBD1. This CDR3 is CASSYPGTASTDTQYF. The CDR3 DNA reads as TGTGCCAGCAGCTACCCCGGGACAGCAAGCACAGATACGCAGTATTTT.